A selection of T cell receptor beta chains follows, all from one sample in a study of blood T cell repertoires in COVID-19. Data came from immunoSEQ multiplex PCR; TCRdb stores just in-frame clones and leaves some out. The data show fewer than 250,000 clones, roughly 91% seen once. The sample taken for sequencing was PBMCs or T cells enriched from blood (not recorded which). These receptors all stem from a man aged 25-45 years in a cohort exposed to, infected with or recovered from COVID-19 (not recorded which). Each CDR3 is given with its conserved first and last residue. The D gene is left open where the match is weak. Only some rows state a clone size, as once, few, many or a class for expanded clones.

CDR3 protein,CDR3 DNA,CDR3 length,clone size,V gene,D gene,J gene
CASRQTGGGNQPQHF,TGTGCCAGTAGGCAGACAGGGGGAGGCAATCAGCCCCAGCATTTT,15,once,TRBV19,TRBD1,TRBJ1-5
CASSLRGGASYEQYF,TGTGCCAGCAGCTTACGTGGGGGGGCCTCCTACGAGCAGTACTTC,15,NA,TRBV11-3,NA,TRBJ2-7
CASSESPGDTYGYTF,TGCGCCAGCAGTGAGTCGCCAGGGGACACCTATGGCTACACCTTC,15,NA,TRBV10-1,NA,TRBJ1-2
CASSPGQGAVYNEQFF,TGTGCCAGCAGCCCAGGACAGGGGGCCGTGTACAATGAGCAGTTCTTC,16,NA,TRBV11-2,TRBD1,TRBJ2-1
CASSLQDSYNEQFF,TGTGCCAGCAGTTTACAGGACTCCTACAATGAGCAGTTCTTC,14,NA,TRBV27,NA,TRBJ2-1
CASSFRGENTGELFF,TGTGCCAGCAGCTTTAGGGGCGAGAACACCGGGGAGCTGTTTTTT,15,NA,TRBV7-2,NA,TRBJ2-2
CASSQDSRYTGELFF,TGTGCCAGCAGCCAAGATAGCCGATACACCGGGGAGCTGTTTTTT,15,NA,TRBV4-2,NA,TRBJ2-2
CASSPNLGLAGVEDTQYF,TGTGCCAGCTCACCAAACCTAGGACTAGCGGGAGTTGAAGATACGCAGTATTTT,18,once,TRBV18,TRBD2,TRBJ2-3
CASSFLAGGQREQFF,TGTGCCAGCAGTTTCCTAGCGGGAGGCCAAAGAGAGCAGTTCTTC,15,NA,TRBV6-6,TRBD2,TRBJ2-1
CASSFPERDRGVKLFF,TGTGCCAGCAGTTTCCCCGAACGGGACAGGGGAGTGAAACTGTTTTTT,16,NA,TRBV28,TRBD1,TRBJ1-4
CASSSGDRFYGYTF,TGTGCCAGCAGTTCGGGGGATAGATTCTATGGCTACACCTTC,14,NA,TRBV28,NA,TRBJ1-2